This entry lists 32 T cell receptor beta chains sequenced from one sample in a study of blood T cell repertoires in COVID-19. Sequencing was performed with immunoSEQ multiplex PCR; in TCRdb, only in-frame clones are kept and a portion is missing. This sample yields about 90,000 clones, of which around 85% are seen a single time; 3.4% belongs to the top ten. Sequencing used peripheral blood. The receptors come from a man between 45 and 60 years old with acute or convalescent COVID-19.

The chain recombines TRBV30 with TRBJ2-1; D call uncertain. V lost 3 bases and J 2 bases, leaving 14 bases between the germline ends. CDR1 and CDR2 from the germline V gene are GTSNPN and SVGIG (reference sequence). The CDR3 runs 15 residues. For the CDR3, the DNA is TGTGCCTGGAGAAGTGGAGTTCTGCCCTACAATGAGCAGTTCTTC. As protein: CAWRSGVLPYNEQFF.

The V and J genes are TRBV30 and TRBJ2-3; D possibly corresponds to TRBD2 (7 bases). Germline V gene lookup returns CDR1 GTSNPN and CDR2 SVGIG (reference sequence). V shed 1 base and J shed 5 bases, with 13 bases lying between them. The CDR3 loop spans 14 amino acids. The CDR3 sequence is CAWSGTGGGDTQYF. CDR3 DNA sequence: TGTGCCTGGAGTGGGACGGGGGGCGGAGATACGCAGTATTTT.

The CDR3 here is CASRAGATQYF. In nucleotides, the CDR3 is TGTGCCAGCAGGGCAGGGGCTACGCAGTATTTT. The V and J genes are TRBV6-5 and TRBJ2-3; TRBD1 is a possible D gene (6 bases). With 6 bases removed from V and 8 bases from J, the gap between germline ends came to 9 bases. Germline CDR1 reads MNHEY; CDR2 reads SVGAGI. The CDR3 covers 11 residues.

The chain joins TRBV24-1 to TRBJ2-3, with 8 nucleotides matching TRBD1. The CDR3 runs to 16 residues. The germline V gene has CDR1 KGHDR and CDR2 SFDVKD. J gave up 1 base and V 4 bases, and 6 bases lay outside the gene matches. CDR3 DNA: TGTGCCACCAGTGACGCTCCGGGACAGGGCACAGATACGCAGTATTTT. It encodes CATSDAPGQGTDTQYF.

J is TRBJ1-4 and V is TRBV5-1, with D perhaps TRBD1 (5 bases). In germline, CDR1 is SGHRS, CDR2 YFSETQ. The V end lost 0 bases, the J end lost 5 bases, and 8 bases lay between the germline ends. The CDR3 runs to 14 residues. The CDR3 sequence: CASSLGTRNEKLFF. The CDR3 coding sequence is TGCGCCAGCAGCTTGGGGACAAGAAATGAAAAACTGTTTTTT.

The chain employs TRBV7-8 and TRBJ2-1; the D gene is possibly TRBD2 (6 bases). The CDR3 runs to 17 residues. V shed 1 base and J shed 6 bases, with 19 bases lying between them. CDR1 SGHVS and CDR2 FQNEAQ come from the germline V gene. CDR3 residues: CASSLVFARTEGNEQFF. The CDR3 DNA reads TGTGCCAGCAGCTTAGTATTTGCTAGAACGGAGGGCAATGAGCAGTTCTTC.

The CDR3 reads CASSEQDSYSPLHF. The CDR3 nucleotides are TGTGCCAGCAGTGAACAGGACAGCTATTCACCCCTCCACTTT. The gene calls are TRBV2 and TRBJ1-6; D might be TRBD1 (6 bases). Germline assignment: CDR1 SNHLY and CDR2 FYNNEI. V lost 2 bases to trimming and J lost 8 bases, with 10 bases between them. The CDR3 runs to 14 residues.

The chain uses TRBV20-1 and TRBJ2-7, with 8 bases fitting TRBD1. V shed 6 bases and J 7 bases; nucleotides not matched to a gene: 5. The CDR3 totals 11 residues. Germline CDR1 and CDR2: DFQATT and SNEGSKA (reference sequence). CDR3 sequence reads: CSATQGGEQYF. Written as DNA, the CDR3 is TGCAGTGCCACACAGGGGGGAGAGCAGTACTTC.

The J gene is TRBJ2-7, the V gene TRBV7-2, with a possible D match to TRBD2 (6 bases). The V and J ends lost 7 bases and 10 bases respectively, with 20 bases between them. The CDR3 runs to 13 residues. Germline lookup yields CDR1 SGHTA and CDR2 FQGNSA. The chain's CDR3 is CASTQNHQRAQYF. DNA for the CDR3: TGTGCCAGCACCCAAAACCACCAGCGGGCACAGTACTTC.

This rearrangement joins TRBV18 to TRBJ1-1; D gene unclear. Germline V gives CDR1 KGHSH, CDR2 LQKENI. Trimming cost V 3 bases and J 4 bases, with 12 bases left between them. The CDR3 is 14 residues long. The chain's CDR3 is CASSPNLEGTEAFF. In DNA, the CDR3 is TGTGCCAGCTCACCGAACCTCGAGGGCACTGAAGCTTTCTTT.

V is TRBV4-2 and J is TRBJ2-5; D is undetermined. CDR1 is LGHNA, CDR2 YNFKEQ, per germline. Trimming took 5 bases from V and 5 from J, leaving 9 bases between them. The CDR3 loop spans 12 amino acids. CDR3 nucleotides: TGTGCCAGCAGCTCCCCTATGGAGACCCAGTACTTC. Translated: CASSSPMETQYF.

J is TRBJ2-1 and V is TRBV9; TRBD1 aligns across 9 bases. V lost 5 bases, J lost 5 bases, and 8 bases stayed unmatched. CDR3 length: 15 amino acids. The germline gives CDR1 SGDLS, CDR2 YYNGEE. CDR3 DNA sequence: TGTGCCAGCAGACGAGCCGGGACAGGGCACAATGAGCAGTTCTTC. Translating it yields CASRRAGTGHNEQFF.

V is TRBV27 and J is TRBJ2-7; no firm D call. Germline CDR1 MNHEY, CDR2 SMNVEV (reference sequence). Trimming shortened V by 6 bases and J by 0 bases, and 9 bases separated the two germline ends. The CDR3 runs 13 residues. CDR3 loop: CASSLDSSYEQYF. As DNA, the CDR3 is TGTGCCAGCAGCTTAGATAGCTCCTACGAGCAGTACTTC.

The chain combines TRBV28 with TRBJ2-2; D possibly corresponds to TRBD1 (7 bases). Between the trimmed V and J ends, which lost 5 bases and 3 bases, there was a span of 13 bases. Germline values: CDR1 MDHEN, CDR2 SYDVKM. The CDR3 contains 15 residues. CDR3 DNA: TGTGCCAGCAGTACAGGGGACTTTTACACCGGGGAGCTGTTTTTT. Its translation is CASSTGDFYTGELFF.

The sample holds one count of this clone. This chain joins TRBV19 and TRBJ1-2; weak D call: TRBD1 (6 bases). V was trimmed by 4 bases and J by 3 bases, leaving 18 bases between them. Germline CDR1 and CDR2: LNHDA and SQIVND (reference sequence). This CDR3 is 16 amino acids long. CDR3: CASSNVGQTVHYGYTF. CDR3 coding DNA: TGTGCCAGTAGTAACGTCGGACAGACGGTTCACTATGGCTACACCTTC.

CDR3 coding DNA: TGTGCCAGCTCACCGGGGGCCACTGAAGCTTTCTTT. This codes for CASSPGATEAFF. The rearrangement joins TRBV18 to TRBJ1-1; D might be TRBD1 (6 bases). Trimming took 3 bases from V and 4 from J, leaving 6 bases between them. This CDR3 has 12 residues. Germline lookup yields CDR1 KGHSH and CDR2 LQKENI.

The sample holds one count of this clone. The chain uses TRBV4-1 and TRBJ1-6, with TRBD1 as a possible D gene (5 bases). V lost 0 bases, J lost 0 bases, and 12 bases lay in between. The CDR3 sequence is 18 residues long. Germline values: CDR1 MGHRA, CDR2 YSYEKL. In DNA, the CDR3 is TGCGCCAGCAGCCAAGATAGGGGAGGGAGCTCCTATAATTCACCCCTCCACTTT. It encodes CASSQDRGGSSYNSPLHF.

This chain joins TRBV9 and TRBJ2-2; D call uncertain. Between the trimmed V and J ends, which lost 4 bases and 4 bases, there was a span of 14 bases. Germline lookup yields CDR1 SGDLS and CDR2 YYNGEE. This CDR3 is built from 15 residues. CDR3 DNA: TGTGCCAGCAGCCCTCCGGGTCCGGGCACCGGGGAGCTGTTTTTT. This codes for CASSPPGPGTGELFF.

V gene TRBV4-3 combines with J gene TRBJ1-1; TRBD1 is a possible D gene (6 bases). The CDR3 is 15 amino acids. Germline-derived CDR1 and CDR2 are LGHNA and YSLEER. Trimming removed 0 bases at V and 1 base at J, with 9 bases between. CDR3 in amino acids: CASSQEYRANTEAFF. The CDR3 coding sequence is TGCGCCAGCAGCCAAGAGTACAGGGCGAACACTGAAGCTTTCTTT.

CDR3 sequence reads: CASSPTGAYEQYF. For the CDR3, the DNA is TGTGCCAGCAGTCCAACAGGGGCCTACGAGCAGTACTTC. This chain links TRBV12-3 or TRBV12-4 with TRBJ2-7; 7 bases match TRBD1. This CDR3 is built from 13 residues. V gave up 5 bases and J gave up 2 bases; unmatched junction bases: 3.

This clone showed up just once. The chain's CDR3 is CASSPGGQTYGYTF. CDR3 in DNA: TGTGCCAGCAGCCCCGGGGGACAGACGTATGGCTACACCTTC. The chain employs TRBV5-4 and TRBJ1-2, with 7 bases matching TRBD1. The CDR3 extends over 14 amino acids. Germline CDR1 reads SGHNT; CDR2 reads YYREEE (reference sequence). The V segment lost 4 bases and the J segment 5 bases; nucleotides outside the gene matches: 8.

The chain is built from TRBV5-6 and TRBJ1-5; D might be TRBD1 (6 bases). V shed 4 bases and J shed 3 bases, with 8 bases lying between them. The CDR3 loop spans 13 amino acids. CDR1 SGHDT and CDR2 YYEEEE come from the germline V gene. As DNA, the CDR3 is TGTGCCAGCAGCCGGGGACACAATCAGCCCCAGCATTTT. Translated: CASSRGHNQPQHF.

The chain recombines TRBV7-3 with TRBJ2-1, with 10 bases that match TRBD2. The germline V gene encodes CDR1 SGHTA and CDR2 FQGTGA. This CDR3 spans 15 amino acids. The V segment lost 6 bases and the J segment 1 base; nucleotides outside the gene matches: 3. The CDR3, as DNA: TGTGCCAGCAGGTCGGGACTAGCGTCCTACAATGAGCAGTTCTTC. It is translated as CASRSGLASYNEQFF.

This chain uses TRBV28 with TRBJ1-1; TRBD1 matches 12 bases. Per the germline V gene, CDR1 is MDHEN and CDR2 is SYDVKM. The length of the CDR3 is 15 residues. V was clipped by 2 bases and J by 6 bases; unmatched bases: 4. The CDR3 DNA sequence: TGTGCCAGCAGTTTAGGGGGACAGGGGGCGGCTGAAGCTTTCTTT. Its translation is CASSLGGQGAAEAFF.

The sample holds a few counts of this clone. The CDR3 is CSVAGRGANEKLFF. In DNA, the CDR3 is TGCAGCGTTGCCGGTCGGGGTGCTAATGAAAAACTGTTTTTT. The gene calls are TRBV29-1 and TRBJ1-4, with no clear D. The germline gives CDR1 SQVTM, CDR2 ANQGSEA. V shed 4 bases and J shed 3 bases, with 12 bases lying between them. The CDR3 covers 14 residues.

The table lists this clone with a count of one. The CDR3 region is CASILSPRDSQETQYF. CDR3 bases: TGCGCCAGCATCCTTTCCCCGCGGGACAGCCAAGAGACCCAGTACTTC. The rearrangement joins TRBV5-1 to TRBJ2-5; possibly TRBD1 for D (7 bases). CDR1 is SGHRS, CDR2 YFSETQ, per germline. The CDR3 sequence is 16 residues long. Trimming removed 6 bases at V and 1 base at J, with 19 bases between.

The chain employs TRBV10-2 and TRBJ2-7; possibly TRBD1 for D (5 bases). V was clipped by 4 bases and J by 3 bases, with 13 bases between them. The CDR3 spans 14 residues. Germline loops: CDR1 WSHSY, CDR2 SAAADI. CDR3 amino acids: CASSGSRESYEQYF. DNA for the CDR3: TGCGCCAGCAGTGGGAGCAGGGAAAGCTACGAGCAGTACTTC.

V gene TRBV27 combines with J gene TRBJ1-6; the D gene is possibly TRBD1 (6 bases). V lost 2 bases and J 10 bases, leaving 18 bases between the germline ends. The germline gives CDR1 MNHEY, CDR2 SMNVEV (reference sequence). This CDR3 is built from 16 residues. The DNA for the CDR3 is TGTGCCAGCAGTTTAACCCCGGGACACATGAACTCACCCCTCCACTTT. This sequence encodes CASSLTPGHMNSPLHF.

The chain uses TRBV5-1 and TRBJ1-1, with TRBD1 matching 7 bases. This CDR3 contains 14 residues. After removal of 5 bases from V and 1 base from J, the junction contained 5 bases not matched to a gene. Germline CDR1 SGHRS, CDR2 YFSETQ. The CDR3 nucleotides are TGCGCCAGCAGATCACAGGGGAGGAACACTGAAGCTTTCTTT. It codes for CASRSQGRNTEAFF. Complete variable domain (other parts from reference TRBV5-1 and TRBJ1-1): KAGVTQTPRYLIKTRGQQVTLSCSPISGHRSVSWYQQTPGQGLQFLFEYFSETQRNKGNFPGRFSGRQFSNSRSEMNVSTLELGDSALYLCASRSQGRNTEAFFGQGTRLTVV.

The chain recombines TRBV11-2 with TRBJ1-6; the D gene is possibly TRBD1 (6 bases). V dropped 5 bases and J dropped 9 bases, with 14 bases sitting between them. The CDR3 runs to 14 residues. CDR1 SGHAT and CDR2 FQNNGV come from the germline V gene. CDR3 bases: TGTGCCAGCAGCGCCCAGGGGCGGGCTTCACCCCTCCACTTT. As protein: CASSAQGRASPLHF.

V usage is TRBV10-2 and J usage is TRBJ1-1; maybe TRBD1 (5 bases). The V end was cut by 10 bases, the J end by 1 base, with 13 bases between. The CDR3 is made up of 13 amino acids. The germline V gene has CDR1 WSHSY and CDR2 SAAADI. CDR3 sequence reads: CATNLQGNTEAFF. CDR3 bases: TGCGCCACCAATCTTCAGGGGAACACTGAAGCTTTCTTT.

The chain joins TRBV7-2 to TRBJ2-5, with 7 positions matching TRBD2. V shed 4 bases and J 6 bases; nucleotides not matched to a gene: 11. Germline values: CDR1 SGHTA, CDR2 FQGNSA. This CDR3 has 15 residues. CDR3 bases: TGTGCCAGCAGCTCCCGGACTAGGTTGGACCAGACCCAGTACTTC. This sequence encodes CASSSRTRLDQTQYF.